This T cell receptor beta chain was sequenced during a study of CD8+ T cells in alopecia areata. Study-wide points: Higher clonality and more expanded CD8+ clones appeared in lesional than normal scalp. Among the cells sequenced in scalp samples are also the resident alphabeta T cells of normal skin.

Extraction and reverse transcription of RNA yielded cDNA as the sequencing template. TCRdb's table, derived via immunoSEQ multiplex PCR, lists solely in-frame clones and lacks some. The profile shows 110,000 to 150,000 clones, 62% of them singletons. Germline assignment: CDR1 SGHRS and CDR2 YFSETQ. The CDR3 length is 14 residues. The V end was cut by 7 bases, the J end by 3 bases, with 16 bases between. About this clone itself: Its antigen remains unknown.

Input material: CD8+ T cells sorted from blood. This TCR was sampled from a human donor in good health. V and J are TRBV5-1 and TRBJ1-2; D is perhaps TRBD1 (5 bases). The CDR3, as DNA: TGCGCCAGCCGCCCTGAGACAGCTTACTATGGCTACACCTTC. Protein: CASRPETAYYGYTF.